This T cell receptor beta chain was obtained from a study of patients and donors after allogeneic stem cell transplantation. A few counts support this clonotype. TCRdb independently ran MiXCR on the RT-PCR reads; one entry per CDR3 protein. The table lists about a million distinct CDR3 sequences, roughly 18% of them singletons. The sequence derives from a human donor who was either an allogeneic HSCT recipient or a stem cell or donor lymphocyte infusion donor (not recorded which). It is not recorded whose cells these are; they may come from a transplant donor. Material for sequencing was blood, either unsorted or a sorted T cell fraction (not recorded which).

The CDR3 nucleotides read TGTACGTCCGGGACTAGGAAAACAGATACGCAGTATTTT. This encodes CTSGTRKTDTQYF. The chain joins TRBV7-2 to TRBJ2-3; 8 nucleotides align to TRBD2. Germline assignment: CDR1 SGHTA and CDR2 FQGNSA. This CDR3 spans 13 amino acids.